This entry lists 7 T cell receptor beta chains sequenced from one sample in a study of T cells in Graves' hyperthyroidism and ophthalmopathy. TCR beta CDR3 sequences were amplified from RNA transcripts. HTBI primers were used for first-round RT-PCR of the TCR CDR3. TCRdb reprocessed the multiplex PCR reads via MiXCR and lists one record per CDR3 protein. The data hold 500,000 to 650,000 distinct CDR3 sequences, with around 15% observed a single time. The sample comprised blood. The receptors come from a woman in her forties or fifties with Graves' ophthalmopathy.

The rearrangement uses TRBV11-2 and TRBJ2-2; 10 bases line up with TRBD2. CDR3 size: 16 residues. CDR1 and CDR2 from the germline V gene are SGHAT and FQNNGV. The V segment lost 5 bases and the J segment 8 bases; nucleotides outside the gene matches: 11. The CDR3 reads CASSPWRTSGSGELFF. The CDR3 DNA is TGTGCCAGCAGCCCTTGGAGGACTAGCGGAAGTGGGGAGCTGTTTTTT.

In this sample, this clonotype turned up a few times. The J gene is TRBJ1-2, the V gene TRBV18; tentatively, D is TRBD1 (5 bases). Trimming removed 3 bases from V and 4 bases from J, with 9 bases in between. The CDR3 extends over 13 amino acids. Germline values: CDR1 KGHSH, CDR2 LQKENI. The CDR3 DNA sequence: TGTGCCAGCTCACCGACAGACATCTATGGCTACACCTTC. Translated: CASSPTDIYGYTF.

This clonotype was counted at least ten times. V and J are TRBV18 and TRBJ2-5; D is perhaps TRBD2 (6 bases). V lost 3 bases, J lost 2 bases, and 10 bases lay in between. CDR1 is KGHSH and CDR2 is LQKENI in the germline V gene. This CDR3 spans 14 amino acids. CDR3 bases: TGTGCCAGCTCACCGGGGGGAGGACAAGAGACCCAGTACTTC. This encodes CASSPGGGQETQYF.

This clonotype was picked up many times. This chain uses TRBV28 with TRBJ1-5; 9 bases fit TRBD1. With 5 bases clipped from V and 4 bases from J, the junction kept 15 bases outside the gene matches. The CDR3 runs 18 residues. Germline CDR1 reads MDHEN; CDR2 reads SYDVKM. The CDR3 DNA reads as TGTGCCAGCAGTCATATTTATTTAGACAGGGGGGGGAATCAGCCCCAGCATTTT. Translated: CASSHIYLDRGGNQPQHF.

The V gene is TRBV7-6, the J gene TRBJ2-5; 9 nucleotides agree with TRBD2. The CDR3 is 17 residues long. The germline V gene has CDR1 SGHVS and CDR2 FNYEAQ. Losses at the gene ends were 1 base for V and 1 base for J; bases not matched to a gene: 7. The CDR3 here is CASSLVGGGRAQETQYF. The DNA for the CDR3 is TGTGCCAGCAGCTTAGTAGGAGGCGGGAGGGCCCAAGAGACCCAGTACTTC. Supplemented by reference TRBV7-6 and TRBJ2-5, the full variable domain reads GAGVSQSPRYKVTKRGQDVALRCDPISGHVSLYWYRQALGQGPEFLTYFNYEAQQDKSGLPNDRFSAERPEGSISTLTIQRTEQRDSAMYRCASSLVGGGRAQETQYFGPGTRLLVL.

This clonotype showed up many times. The chain recombines TRBV5-1 with TRBJ2-3, with D unclear. Germline V gives CDR1 SGHRS, CDR2 YFSETQ. CDR3 length equals 14 residues. V lost 7 bases and J lost 0, with 12 bases in between. Written as DNA, the CDR3 is TGCGCCAGCGGGTCTGGAAGCAGCACAGATACGCAGTATTTT. It translates to CASGSGSSTDTQYF.

The sample holds many counts of this clonotype. The chain joins TRBV5-1 to TRBJ2-3; maybe TRBD2 (6 bases). The V and J ends lost 7 bases and 2 bases respectively, with 14 bases between them. The CDR3 is made up of 14 amino acids. Germline loops: CDR1 SGHRS, CDR2 YFSETQ. CDR3 nucleotide sequence: TGCGCCAGCCTTTCCGGGACTCACACAGATACGCAGTATTTT. Its protein product is CASLSGTHTDTQYF. Together with reference TRBV5-1 and TRBJ2-3, the CDR3 gives the full variable domain: KAGVTQTPRYLIKTRGQQVTLSCSPISGHRSVSWYQQTPGQGLQFLFEYFSETQRNKGNFPGRFSGRQFSNSRSEMNVSTLELGDSALYLCASLSGTHTDTQYFGPGTRLTVL.